Described below is a single T cell receptor (beta chain) sequence and its context. Its antigen remains undetermined. Per-nucleotide qualities are absent, and no much larger clonotype sits a single base away. The entry originates in a study of blood T cell repertoires in COVID-19 (dated by TCRdb to the early 2020s). In the study overall: Samples covering the acute and convalescent phases of COVID-19 were provided by collaborators in the United States, Italy and Spain. The material from the prospective study consisted of cDNA or gDNA derived from T cells, B-cell-depleted T cells, or PBMCs. Deeply sampled blood TCRbeta repertoires from subjects exposed to, actively infected with, or recovered from COVID-19 were included in the dataset. The repertoires were released in a freely available public database intended as a resource for research on the immune response to SARS-CoV-2. Samples came from the ongoing ImmuneRACE study (first 160 participants) plus 1,254 subjects from 6 global collaborators. Sample metadata almost always included a de-identified subject ID, COVID-19 status, age in years and sex. HLA class I and class II types, where available, came from metadata supplied by the sample provider rather than from assay-based typing. The full study reports these points: Clinical and demographic metadata were provided uncurated, with the amount varying by source and participant.

Collaborating institutions collected whole blood in K2EDTA tubes following their own protocols. Collaborator samples were shipped for TCRbeta analysis as frozen whole blood, isolated PBMCs, or DNA extracted from either sample type. TCRbeta CDR3 regions were amplified from genomic DNA using the immunoSEQ Assay, a bias-controlled multiplex PCR. From the authors' description of their analysis: The number of nucleated cells in each sample was estimated from the amplification of reference gene primers within the assay. Sequence reads were collapsed and filtered to measure the absolute abundance of every unique TCRbeta CDR3 rearrangement. For each sample, productive Simpson clonality was calculated as the square root of Simpson's diversity index over productive rearrangements. TCRdb's version of the immuneACCESS table is confined to in-frame rearrangements and falls short of the full clone set. An unresolved V gene accounts for under half of the shortfall where checked; the remainder is of unknown origin. V, J and clone size reflect that table, while D and trimming were determined from the DNA. This sample gives fewer than 110,000 clones in total; 85% to 95% of them show up just once. The ten most abundant clones make up around 6% of the sample.

V is cut by 9 bases and J by 7 bases, and the space between the germline ends is 17 bases. Inclusive of the bounding cysteine and phenylalanine, the CDR3 is 13 residues long. Only CDR3 DNA remains: 39 bases, in frame from the first base. CDR1 and CDR2 are drawn from the germline V gene: SGHRS, YFSETQ. The TCR originated in a man in his fifties or sixties with active COVID-19. The rearranged chain carries TRBV5-1 and TRBJ2-1; the D gene is perhaps TRBD2, on 5 matching bases. Sequencing was performed on peripheral blood. The nucleotides are TGCGCCACCATGCCCCCAAGCGGAAATGAGCAGTTCTTC. Its translation is CATMPPSGNEQFF.